This TCR beta chain was sequenced in a study of cytomegalovirus exposure and HLA in healthy donors. Study information: Across around 400 genotyped donors, just over 80% landed in the Caucasian-associated ancestry cluster.

Study results and caveats: Analysis performed later showed TCR beta chains linked to HLA being more clonally expanded than equally common others. A later analysis reported that several of the most significant clusters appeared to be linked to common viral pathogens, among them Epstein-Barr virus. Most TCR sequences proved rare, with some public TCRs found in many donors.

V was pared by 3 bases and J by 3 bases, with 5 bases of the junction left unmatched. This CDR3 comprises 15 residues. Per the germline V gene, CDR1 is MRHNA and CDR2 is SNTAGT. A remark on this clone: Antigen specificity is unknown.

The primer mix had 60 Vbeta and 13 Jbeta primers. The table came from immunoSEQ multiplex PCR; TCRdb's copy has only in-frame clones and leaves some out. Of 100,000 or so clones in the sample, 65% to 75% were seen once. The sequenced material came from PBMCs. The rearrangement joins TRBV6-4 to TRBJ2-3; 8 bases are a match to TRBD2. The sequence came from a woman younger than 35 in good health and CMV-seropositive. CDR3 sequence: CASSEEAGETDTQYF. For the CDR3, the DNA is TGTGCCAGCAGTGAGGAAGCGGGGGAAACAGATACGCAGTATTTT.